The 28 T cell receptor beta chains below were found in one sample sequenced in a study of spatial heterogeneity in lung cancer. Whole-study results and caveats: One measure, the expanded intratumoral alpha and beta TCR count, tracked tumor mutation counts.

These receptors have no identified antigens. TCRdb fed the 5' RACE reads into MiXCR, producing one record per CDR3 protein. The sample includes roughly 19,000 distinct CDR3 sequences, around 5% of them seen just once. Time point here: sample taken at primary tumor resection. This specimen consisted of lung tumor tissue, obtained at surgery. Receptors originate from a female donor with early-stage non-small cell lung cancer.

Turning to this clonotype: This beta chain slipped into a library made for alpha chains as a stray read, so its size is not meaningful. The chain combines TRBV5-4 with TRBJ2-3; D may be TRBD1 (5 bases). V lost 4 bases to trimming and J lost 0 bases, with 12 bases between them. This CDR3 comprises 15 residues. Per the germline V gene, CDR1 is SGHNT and CDR2 is YYREEE (reference sequence). CDR3 in DNA: TGTGCCAGCAGCGTAGACAGTTCTAGCACAGATACGCAGTATTTT. Protein sequence: CASSVDSSSTDTQYF.

This clonotype was counted ten times or more. Because this beta chain is a stray read in a library intended to capture alpha chains, its abundance should not be given much weight. The chain joins TRBV29-1 to TRBJ2-7, with 10 bases fitting TRBD1. V lost 5 bases and J lost 0; bases outside the gene matches: 4. CDR3 length: 14 amino acids. Per germline, CDR1 SQVTM and CDR2 ANQGSEA. The CDR3 DNA is TGCAGCGTTCGCGGGGACAGGGGCTCCTACGAGCAGTACTTC. It codes for CSVRGDRGSYEQYF.

A note on this clonotype: This beta chain is off target for a library built for alpha chains, so its abundance means little. The rearrangement uses TRBV2 and TRBJ1-2; D uncertain. The CDR3 contains 11 residues. Trimming took off 10 bases at V and 7 bases at J, with 13 bases between the two ends. Per the germline V gene, CDR1 is SNHLY and CDR2 is FYNNEI. CDR3 coding DNA: TGTGCCACCAGACATCCTTCTGGCTACACCTTC. Encoded protein: CATRHPSGYTF.

The sample holds many counts of this clonotype. In a library made to pick up alpha chains, this beta chain is a stray read with a size that means little. The rearrangement links TRBV5-1 to TRBJ2-2; D is uncertain. The CDR3 is 15 amino acids. Trimming shortened V by 0 bases and J by 0 bases, and 6 bases separated the two germline ends. From germline, CDR1 is SGHRS and CDR2 YFSETQ. DNA for the CDR3: TGCGCCAGCAGCTTGGGCCAAACGAACACCGGGGAGCTGTTTTTT. It is translated as CASSLGQTNTGELFF.

This clonotype was counted ten times or more. With the library built for alpha chains, this beta chain is off target and its frequency is not meaningful. In nucleotides, the CDR3 is TGTGCCAGCAGTTACTCGACTAGCGATGTGGGTGAGCAGTTCTTC. This gives the protein CASSYSTSDVGEQFF. The rearrangement links TRBV6-5 to TRBJ2-1; 8 nucleotides match TRBD2. V was clipped by 0 bases and J by 9 bases; unmatched bases: 7. Germline CDR1 reads MNHEY; CDR2 reads SVGAGI. CDR3 length: 15 amino acids.

As to this clonotype: This beta chain is a stray sequence in a library constructed for alpha chains; its clone size is not meaningful. The chain employs TRBV10-3 and TRBJ1-2, with D possibly TRBD1 on 6 matching bases. Germline V gives CDR1 ENHRY, CDR2 SYGVKD. The CDR3 is 16 residues long. V was clipped by 0 bases and J by 4 bases, with 15 bases between them. CDR3 bases: TGTGCCATCAGTGAGTCGGGGGCACCCGGGTTCTATGGCTACACCTTC. Protein: CAISESGAPGFYGYTF.

At least ten counts were recorded for this clonotype. This beta chain is a stray sequence in a library constructed for alpha chains; its clone size is not meaningful. The V call is TRBV7-9, the J call TRBJ2-7, with D possibly matching TRBD1 (6 bases). Trimming left V 3 bases short and J 5 bases short, with 11 bases between. The CDR3 is made up of 13 amino acids. CDR1 SEHNR and CDR2 FQNEAQ come from the germline V gene (reference sequence). DNA for the CDR3: TGTGCCAGCAGCTTGGGCCAGGGGAACGAGCAGTACTTC. Residues: CASSLGQGNEQYF.

About this clonotype: Since the library was made to target alpha chains, this beta chain is a stray read and its abundance is not meaningful. This chain connects TRBV6-1 to TRBJ1-1, with D tentatively TRBD1 (6 bases). Per germline, CDR1 MNHNS and CDR2 SASEGT. The germline V and J ends were trimmed by 6 bases and 1 base, with 9 bases remaining between them. CDR3 length equals 13 residues. CDR3 residues: CASRKGQNTEAFF. CDR3 nucleotides: TGTGCCAGCAGGAAGGGACAGAACACTGAAGCTTTCTTT.

Of note for this clonotype: This beta chain is a stray sequence in a library constructed for alpha chains; its clone size is not meaningful. J is TRBJ2-7 and V is TRBV5-1; possibly TRBD1 for D (5 bases). V was shortened by 5 bases and J by 3 bases, with 15 bases between the two germline ends. This CDR3 has 14 residues. Per germline, CDR1 SGHRS and CDR2 YFSETQ. CDR3 loop: CASRRATESYEQYF. The CDR3 DNA reads TGCGCCAGCAGACGGGCGACAGAGAGCTACGAGCAGTACTTC.

This clonotype was seen a few times. The library was prepared for alpha chains; this beta chain is a stray read, so its frequency means little. This rearrangement joins TRBV7-6 to TRBJ2-5; 8 bases are shared with TRBD2. CDR1 and CDR2 (germline): SGHVS, FNYEAQ. The junction had 4 bases not matched to a gene; V was cut back by 1 base and J by 0 bases. The CDR3 is 16 residues long. The CDR3: CASSLGGSGDQETQYF. CDR3 in DNA: TGTGCCAGCAGCTTAGGAGGTAGCGGGGACCAAGAGACCCAGTACTTC.

Note on this clonotype: Just one base apart from a much larger clone, this may be a read error. This beta chain lies outside the target of a library built for alpha chains; its clone size means little. The chain employs TRBV28 and TRBJ2-7; D perhaps matches TRBD2 (5 bases). V gave up 6 bases and J gave up 0 bases, with 12 bases separating them. Germline V gives CDR1 MDHEN, CDR2 SYDVKM. CDR3 length: 14 amino acids. DNA of the CDR3: TGTGCCAGCAGGCAGGCGGGTACCTCCTACGAGCAGTACTTC. This sequence encodes CASRQAGTSYEQYF.

This clonotype was detected ten times or more. Since the library was made to target alpha chains, this beta chain is a stray read and its abundance is not meaningful. The CDR3 spells CASSLDGPTEAFF. CDR3 sequence (DNA): TGTGCCAGCAGCCTTGATGGGCCCACTGAAGCTTTCTTT. The chain couples TRBV7-9 to TRBJ1-1, with D hard to call. This CDR3 contains 13 residues. Trimming left V 5 bases short and J 4 bases short, with 11 bases between. Per the germline V gene, CDR1 is SEHNR and CDR2 is FQNEAQ (reference sequence).

This clonotype is judged medium-sized (0.01 to 0.1%). The size of this beta chain means little, since it is a stray read in a library made for alpha chains. In nucleotides, the CDR3 is TGTGCCAGCAGCTTAAAGGGGACAGGGTCAGGGGCCAACGTCCTGACTTTC. It codes for CASSLKGTGSGANVLTF. The chain employs TRBV7-3 and TRBJ2-6; 9 nucleotides match TRBD1. Germline-derived CDR1 and CDR2 are SGHTA and FQGTGA. CDR3 length equals 17 residues. V shed 1 base and J 4 bases; nucleotides not matched to a gene: 5.

This clonotype was observed many times. This beta chain is a stray read from a library made for alpha chains; its abundance is not meaningful. The rearrangement uses TRBV9 and TRBJ2-2; 8 bases map to TRBD2. The CDR3 has 16 amino acids. Germline V gene data show CDR1 as SGDLS and CDR2 as YYNGEE. V lost 4 bases and J lost 4; bases outside the gene matches: 9. CDR3 DNA: TGTGCCAGCAGCCCCGTAGTAGCGGGGACCACCGGGGAGCTGTTTTTT. Translated, it gives CASSPVVAGTTGELFF.

This clonotype was found many times. Since the library was made to target alpha chains, this beta chain is a stray read and its abundance is not meaningful. The chain carries TRBV13 and TRBJ2-7; tentatively, D is TRBD2 (5 bases). Germline V gene data show CDR1 as PRHDT and CDR2 as FYEKMQ (reference sequence). V lost 3 bases, J lost 6 bases, and 18 bases lay in between. The CDR3 extends over 15 amino acids. The CDR3 DNA reads as TGTGCCAGCAGCTTGACACGGGGTCTGGTTGGCGAGCAGTACTTC. Its protein is CASSLTRGLVGEQYF.

This clonotype was detected ten times or more. The library was built for alpha chains, so this beta chain is an off-target read and its size means little. This sequence joins TRBV5-5 and TRBJ2-5; 10 nucleotides align to TRBD2. The CDR3 is made up of 14 amino acids. Looked up from germline, CDR1 is SGHKS and CDR2 is YYEKEE (reference sequence). V shed 4 bases and J 3 bases; nucleotides not matched to a gene: 3. CDR3 loop: CASSRTSGKETQYF. In nucleotides, the CDR3 is TGTGCCAGCAGCAGGACTAGCGGTAAAGAGACCCAGTACTTC. Filled out from reference TRBV5-5 and TRBJ2-5, the complete variable domain reads DAGVTQSPTHLIKTRGQQVTLRCSPISGHKSVSWYQQVLGQGPQFIFQYYEKEERGRGNFPDRFSARQFPNYSSELNVNALLLGDSALYLCASSRTSGKETQYFGPGTRLLVL.

Ten or more counts support this clonotype. As an off-target read in a library built for alpha chains, this beta chain has a frequency of little significance. The chain links TRBV29-1 to TRBJ2-7; a weak D match, TRBD1 (5 bases). CDR3 size: 13 residues. Per germline, CDR1 SQVTM and CDR2 ANQGSEA. Trimming stripped 6 bases from V and 1 base from J, with 13 bases between. CDR3 residues: CSVQPQGSYEQYF. DNA for the CDR3: TGCAGCGTCCAACCCCAGGGTTCCTACGAGCAGTACTTC.

This clonotype was found many times. Since it is a stray read in a library aimed at alpha chains, this beta chain has a size that is not meaningful. This chain uses TRBV5-6 with TRBJ2-7, with D possibly TRBD1 on 5 matching bases. Germline assignment: CDR1 SGHDT and CDR2 YYEEEE. Trimming removed 4 bases from V and 6 bases from J, with 14 bases in between. This CDR3 has 13 residues. The CDR3 here is CASSIHVQGEQYF. The CDR3 nucleotides read TGTGCCAGCAGCATCCACGTCCAGGGCGAGCAGTACTTC.

This clonotype was detected ten times or more. This beta chain is an unintended read in a library built for alpha chains; its size means little. CDR3 nucleotides: TGTGCCAGCAGTTTTTCTTGGCGGGACCAGCAGGGCACCGGGGAGCTGTTTTTT. Its translation: CASSFSWRDQQGTGELFF. This chain links TRBV28 with TRBJ2-2, with D maybe TRBD2 (6 bases). Germline V gene lookup returns CDR1 MDHEN and CDR2 SYDVKM. Trimming took 3 bases from V and 4 from J, leaving 21 bases between them. This CDR3 contains 18 residues.

The table lists this clonotype with a few counts. This beta chain is off target for a library built for alpha chains, so its abundance means little. V and J are TRBV30 and TRBJ2-5; D not resolved. Germline CDR1 is GTSNPN and CDR2 is SVGIG (reference sequence). Trimming left V 2 bases short and J 1 base short, with 8 bases between. This CDR3 region has 13 residues. CDR3 loop: CAWSPWGQETQYF. CDR3 coding DNA: TGTGCCTGGAGTCCATGGGGCCAAGAGACCCAGTACTTC.

In its sample, this clonotype was seen many times. A library prepared for alpha chains yielded this beta chain as an off-target read; its size is of little meaning. This chain uses TRBV20-1 with TRBJ1-5; D unresolved. CDR3 length: 14 amino acids. V lost 0 bases and J 6 bases, leaving 12 bases between the germline ends. Germline lookup yields CDR1 DFQATT and CDR2 SNEGSKA (reference sequence). This CDR3 is CSAREPTNTQPQHF. The DNA for the CDR3 is TGCAGTGCTAGAGAGCCGACGAACACTCAGCCCCAGCATTTT.

There are a few counts of this clonotype. Within a library made for alpha chains, this beta chain is off target, and its count is uninformative. This chain joins TRBV20-1 and TRBJ2-1; the D is unclear. Trimming shortened V by 7 bases and J by 6 bases, and 10 bases separated the two germline ends. The germline CDR1 and CDR2 sequences are DFQATT and SNEGSKA (reference sequence). This CDR3 is 11 amino acids long. For the CDR3, the DNA is TGCAGTGTTCCATCAGTCAATGAGCAGTTCTTC. Protein: CSVPSVNEQFF.

This clonotype was seen ten or more times. A library prepared for alpha chains yielded this beta chain as an off-target read; its size is of little meaning. The rearrangement links TRBV18 to TRBJ1-4; maybe TRBD1 (5 bases). V lost 1 base and J 8 bases, leaving 14 bases between the germline ends. Germline V gives CDR1 KGHSH, CDR2 LQKENI. The CDR3 is made up of 15 amino acids. For the CDR3, the DNA is TGTGCCAGCTCACCACAGGCAGGGAGCCGAGAAAAACTGTTTTTT. This encodes CASSPQAGSREKLFF.

In this sample, this clonotype turned up many times. This beta chain is off target for a library built for alpha chains, so its abundance means little. The chain uses TRBV29-1 and TRBJ1-5; 7 nucleotides match TRBD1. There are 13 residues in the CDR3. With 5 bases clipped from V and 4 bases from J, the junction kept 5 bases outside the gene matches. Germline CDR1 SQVTM, CDR2 ANQGSEA. The CDR3 is CSVLGQANQPQHF. The DNA of the CDR3 is TGCAGCGTTTTAGGACAGGCGAATCAGCCCCAGCATTTT.

This clonotype is medium-sized by share. Found in a library prepared for alpha chains, this beta chain is an off-target read, and its abundance has little meaning. J is TRBJ2-7 and V is TRBV15; TRBD2 is a possible D gene (6 bases). The ends were cut back, 3 bases at V and 4 bases at J, with 25 bases in the middle. Germline V gene sequence: CDR1 LNHNV, CDR2 YYDKDF (reference sequence). This CDR3 spans 18 amino acids. CDR3 sequence: CATSSVGLGRTRGYEQYF. The CDR3 coding sequence is TGTGCCACCAGCAGCGTAGGCTTGGGGAGGACCCGGGGGTACGAGCAGTACTTC. The whole variable domain, remainder taken from reference TRBV15 and TRBJ2-7, is DAMVIQNPRYQVTQFGKPVTLSCSQTLNHNVMYWYQQKSSQAPKLLFHYYDKDFNNEADTPDNFQSRRPNTSFCFLDIRSPGLGDTAMYLCATSSVGLGRTRGYEQYFGPGTRLTVT.

This clonotype was observed at least ten times. Because this beta chain is a stray read in a library intended to capture alpha chains, its abundance should not be given much weight. The genes are TRBV20-1 and TRBJ2-3, with TRBD2 identical over 10 bases. The CDR3 extends over 17 amino acids. J gave up 0 bases and V 6 bases, and 12 bases lay outside the gene matches. Germline-derived CDR1 and CDR2 are DFQATT and SNEGSKA (reference sequence). The CDR3 region is CSASRAGGPWSTDTQYF. The CDR3 coding sequence is TGCAGTGCGTCGCGAGCGGGAGGGCCGTGGAGCACAGATACGCAGTATTTT.

This clonotype was seen at least ten times. For a library built for alpha chains, this beta chain is a stray read; little rests on its size. This chain connects TRBV7-3 to TRBJ2-5; D is perhaps TRBD2 (7 bases). Germline values: CDR1 SGHTA, CDR2 FQGTGA. The V and J ends lost 1 base and 3 bases respectively, with 15 bases between them. This CDR3 region has 16 residues. The CDR3 DNA is TGTGCCAGCAGCTTAAATCCGCGGGGGCAGAAAGAGACCCAGTACTTC. Its protein product is CASSLNPRGQKETQYF.

This clonotype was counted a few times. Since the library was made to target alpha chains, this beta chain is a stray read and its abundance is not meaningful. The chain couples TRBV4-2 to TRBJ2-7; TRBD2 matches at 8 bases. This CDR3 has 16 residues. Germline loops: CDR1 LGHNA, CDR2 YNFKEQ. With V trimmed by 3 bases and J by 2 bases, 9 bases remained unmatched. The CDR3: CASSHSTSGEAYEQYF. DNA for the CDR3: TGTGCCAGCAGCCATTCTACTAGCGGAGAAGCCTACGAGCAGTACTTC.